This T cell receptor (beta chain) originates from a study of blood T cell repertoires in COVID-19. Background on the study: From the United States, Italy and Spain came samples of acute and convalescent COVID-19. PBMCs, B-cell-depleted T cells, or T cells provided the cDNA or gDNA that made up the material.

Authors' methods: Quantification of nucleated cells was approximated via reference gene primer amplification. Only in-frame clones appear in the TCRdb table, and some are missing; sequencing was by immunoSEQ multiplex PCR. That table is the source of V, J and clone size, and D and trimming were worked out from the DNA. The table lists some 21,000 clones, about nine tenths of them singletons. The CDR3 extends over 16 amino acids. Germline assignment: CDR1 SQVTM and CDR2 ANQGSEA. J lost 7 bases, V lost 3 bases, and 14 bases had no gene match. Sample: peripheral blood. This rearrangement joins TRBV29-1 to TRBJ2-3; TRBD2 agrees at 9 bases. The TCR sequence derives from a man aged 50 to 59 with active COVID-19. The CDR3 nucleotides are TGCAGCGTTGAGGGGCTAGCGGGGATTAATACGAATACGCAGTATTTT. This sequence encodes CSVEGLAGINTNTQYF.